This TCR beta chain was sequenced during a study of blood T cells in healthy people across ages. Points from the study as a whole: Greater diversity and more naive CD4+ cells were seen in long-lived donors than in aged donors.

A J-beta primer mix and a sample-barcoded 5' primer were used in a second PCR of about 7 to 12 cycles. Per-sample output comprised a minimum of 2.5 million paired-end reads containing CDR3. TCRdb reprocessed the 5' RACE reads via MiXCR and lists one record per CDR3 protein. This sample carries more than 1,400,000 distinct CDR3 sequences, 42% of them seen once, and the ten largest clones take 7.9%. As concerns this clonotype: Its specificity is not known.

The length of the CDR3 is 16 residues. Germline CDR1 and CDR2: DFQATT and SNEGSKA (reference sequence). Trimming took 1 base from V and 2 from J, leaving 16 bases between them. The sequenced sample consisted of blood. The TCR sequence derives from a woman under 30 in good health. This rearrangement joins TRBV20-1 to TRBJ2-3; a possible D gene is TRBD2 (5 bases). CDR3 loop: CSARAASRSNTDTQYF. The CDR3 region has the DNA TGCAGTGCTAGAGCAGCTAGCAGGAGTAACACAGATACGCAGTATTTT.